This T cell receptor (beta chain) is drawn from a study of cytomegalovirus exposure and HLA in healthy donors. This CDR3 is built from 18 residues. Germline-derived CDR1 and CDR2 are PRHDT and FYEKMQ (reference sequence). J gave up 0 bases and V 5 bases, and 7 bases lay outside the gene matches. Remarks on this clone: The antigen is undetermined.

PCR primers comprised 60 Vbeta and 13 Jbeta primers. Some clones are missing from TCRdb's copy, which holds only in-frame ones; the method was immunoSEQ multiplex PCR. The data show 85,000 to 100,000 clones, with roughly three fifths seen just once and approximately 3% held by the top ten. Study-level results: In an earlier analysis, about 90% or about 30%: the productive usage of most TCR beta V segments. In a later analysis, a missense DCLRE1C variant was linked to TCR beta V- and J-gene trimming.

Healthy individuals who donated bone marrow served as the donors. What was sequenced was PBMCs. This TCR was recovered from a man aged 60 to 69 in good health and CMV-seronegative. This chain connects TRBV13 to TRBJ2-3; 14 bases match TRBD2. The CDR3 DNA follows: TGTGCCAGCAGCGACGCCGGGACTAGCGGGGGTAGCACAGATACGCAGTATTTT. This gives the protein CASSDAGTSGGSTDTQYF.